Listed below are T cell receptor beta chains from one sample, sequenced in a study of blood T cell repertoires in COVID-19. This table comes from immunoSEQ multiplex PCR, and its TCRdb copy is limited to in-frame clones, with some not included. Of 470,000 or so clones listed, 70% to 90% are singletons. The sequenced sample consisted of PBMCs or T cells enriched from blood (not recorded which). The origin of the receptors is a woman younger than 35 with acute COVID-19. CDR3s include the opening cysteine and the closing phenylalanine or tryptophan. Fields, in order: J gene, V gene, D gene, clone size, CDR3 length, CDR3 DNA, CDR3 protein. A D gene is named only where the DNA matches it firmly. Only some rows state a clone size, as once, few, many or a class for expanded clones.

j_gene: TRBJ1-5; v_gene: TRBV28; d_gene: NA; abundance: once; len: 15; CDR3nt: TGTGCCAGCAGCGCTACAGGTGGGGCCAATCAGCCCCAGCATTTT; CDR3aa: CASSATGGANQPQHF
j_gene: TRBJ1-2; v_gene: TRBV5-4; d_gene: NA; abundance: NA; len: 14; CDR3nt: TGTGCCAGCAGCCCTCATGGAGGGGAGTATGGCTACACCTTC; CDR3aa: CASSPHGGEYGYTF
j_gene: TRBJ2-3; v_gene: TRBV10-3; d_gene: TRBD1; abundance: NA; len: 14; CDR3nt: TGTGCCACCCTCGATCAGGGGGCCAGAGATACGCAGTATTTT; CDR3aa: CATLDQGARDTQYF
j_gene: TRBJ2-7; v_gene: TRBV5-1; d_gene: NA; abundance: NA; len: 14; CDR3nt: TGCGCCAGCAGCTGGAGTGGAGGAGCCTACGAGCAGTACTTC; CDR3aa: CASSWSGGAYEQYF
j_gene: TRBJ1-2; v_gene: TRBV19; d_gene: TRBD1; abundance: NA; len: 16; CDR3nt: TGTGCCAGTAGTATAGTACCCGGACAGGGGGCCGTGGGCTACACCTTC; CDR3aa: CASSIVPGQGAVGYTF
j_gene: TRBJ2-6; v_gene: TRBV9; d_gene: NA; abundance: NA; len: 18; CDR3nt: TGTGCCAGCAGCCCACCCAGGGGGGACCACTCTGGGGCCAACGTCCTGACTTTC; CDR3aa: CASSPPRGDHSGANVLTF
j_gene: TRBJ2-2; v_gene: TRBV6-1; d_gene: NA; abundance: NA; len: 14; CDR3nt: TGTGCCAGCAGTGACAGGGGTAGGACCGGGGAGCTGTTTTTT; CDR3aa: CASSDRGRTGELFF
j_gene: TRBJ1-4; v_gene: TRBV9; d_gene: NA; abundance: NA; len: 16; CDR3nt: TGTGCCAGCAGCGTAGCTACCCGGACGCGGGGTGAAAAACTGTTTTTT; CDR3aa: CASSVATRTRGEKLFF
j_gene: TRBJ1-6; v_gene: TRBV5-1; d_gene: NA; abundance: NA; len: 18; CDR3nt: TGCGCCAGCAGCCCCGAACTAATTAAAGTACGGGATAATTCACCCCTCCACTTT; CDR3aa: CASSPELIKVRDNSPLHF
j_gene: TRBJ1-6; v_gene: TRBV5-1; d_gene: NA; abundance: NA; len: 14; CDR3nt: TGCGCCAGCAGCTTTGAGGACAGAAATTCACCCCTCCACTTT; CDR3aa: CASSFEDRNSPLHF
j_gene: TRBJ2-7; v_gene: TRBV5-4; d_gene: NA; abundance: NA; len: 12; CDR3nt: TGTGCCAGCGGCAGGGGAGTCGGCGAGCAGTACTTC; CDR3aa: CASGRGVGEQYF
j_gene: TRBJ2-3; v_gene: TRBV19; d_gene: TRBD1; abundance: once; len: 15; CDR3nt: TGTGCCAGCCTCAACAGGGGAATATGGTCAGATACGCAGTATTTT; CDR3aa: CASLNRGIWSDTQYF
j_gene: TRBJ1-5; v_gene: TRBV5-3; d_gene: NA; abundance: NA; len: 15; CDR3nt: TGTGCCAGAAGCTTTCCAGGGGTGATGAATCAGCCCCAGCATTTT; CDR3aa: CARSFPGVMNQPQHF
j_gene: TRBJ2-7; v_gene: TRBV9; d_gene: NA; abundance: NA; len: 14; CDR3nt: TGTGCCAGCAGCGTAGGGGCCCCCGACTACGAGCAGTACTTC; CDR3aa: CASSVGAPDYEQYF
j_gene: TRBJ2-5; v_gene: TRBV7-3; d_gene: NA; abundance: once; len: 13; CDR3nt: TGTGCCAGCAGCTTGAGGCAGCGGGAGACCCAGTACTTC; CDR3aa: CASSLRQRETQYF
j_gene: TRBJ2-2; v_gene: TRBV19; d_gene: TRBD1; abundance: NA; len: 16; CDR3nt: TGTGCCAGTAGTTTACCCGGGACAGCGAACACCGGGGAGCTGTTTTTT; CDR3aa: CASSLPGTANTGELFF
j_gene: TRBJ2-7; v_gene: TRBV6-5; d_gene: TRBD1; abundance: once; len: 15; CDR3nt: TGTGCCACCAACTTCTGGGACAGGGGCCGGGGAGAGCAGTACTTC; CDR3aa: CATNFWDRGRGEQYF
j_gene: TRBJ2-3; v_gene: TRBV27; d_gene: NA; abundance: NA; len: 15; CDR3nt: TGTGCCAGCAGTTTAAAGAGGAGGGGCAGGGATACGCAGTATTTT; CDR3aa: CASSLKRRGRDTQYF
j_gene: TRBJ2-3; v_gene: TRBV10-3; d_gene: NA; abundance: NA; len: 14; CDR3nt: TGTGCCATCAAGATCGCGGACACCACAGATACGCAGTATTTT; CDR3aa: CAIKIADTTDTQYF
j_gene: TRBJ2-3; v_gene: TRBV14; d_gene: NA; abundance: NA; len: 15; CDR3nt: TGTGCCAGCAGCCAAGAAGTGACTCCGAGTGGTACGCAGTATTTT; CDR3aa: CASSQEVTPSGTQYF
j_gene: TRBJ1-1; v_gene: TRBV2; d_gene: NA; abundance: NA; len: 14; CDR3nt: TGTGCCAGCAGTCGCCAACAGGGCAGCACTGAAGCTTTCTTT; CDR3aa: CASSRQQGSTEAFF
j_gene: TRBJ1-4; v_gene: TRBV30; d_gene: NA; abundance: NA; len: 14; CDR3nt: TGTGCCTGGAGTGTAGTTCGGTATAATGAAAAACTGTTTTTT; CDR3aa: CAWSVVRYNEKLFF
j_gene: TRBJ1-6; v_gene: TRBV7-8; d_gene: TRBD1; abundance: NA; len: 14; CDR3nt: TGTGCCAGCAGCCTCGACAGGGCTAATTCACCCCTCCACTTT; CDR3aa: CASSLDRANSPLHF
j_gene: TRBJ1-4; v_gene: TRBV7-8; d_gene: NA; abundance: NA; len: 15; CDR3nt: TGTGCCAGCAGCTTTCTTACAGGGCGGAATGAAAAACTGTTTTTT; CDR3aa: CASSFLTGRNEKLFF
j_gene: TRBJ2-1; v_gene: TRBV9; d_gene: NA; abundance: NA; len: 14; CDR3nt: TGTGCCAGCAGCCCGCAGGCGTCCTACAATGAGCAGTTCTTC; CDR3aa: CASSPQASYNEQFF
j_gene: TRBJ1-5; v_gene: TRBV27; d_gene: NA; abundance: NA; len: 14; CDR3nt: TGTGCCAGCAGTTTATGGGGGCCAGATCAGCCCCAGCATTTT; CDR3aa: CASSLWGPDQPQHF
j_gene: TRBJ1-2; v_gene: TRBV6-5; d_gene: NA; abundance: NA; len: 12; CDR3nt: TGTGCCAGCAGGGACCAGGGTTCTGGCTACACCTTC; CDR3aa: CASRDQGSGYTF
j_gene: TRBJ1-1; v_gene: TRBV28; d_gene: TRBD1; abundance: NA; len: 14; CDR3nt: TGTGCCAGCAGTCTGACAGGGGGCTGGACTGAAGCTTTCTTT; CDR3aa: CASSLTGGWTEAFF
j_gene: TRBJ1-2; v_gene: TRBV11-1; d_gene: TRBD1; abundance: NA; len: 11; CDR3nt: TGTGCGTGGACAGGGCCCGAGGGCTACACCTTC; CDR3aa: CAWTGPEGYTF
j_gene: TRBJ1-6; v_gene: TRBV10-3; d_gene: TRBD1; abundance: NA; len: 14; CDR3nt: TGTGCCATCAGAATGGGACAGGGACATTCACCCCTCCACTTT; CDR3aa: CAIRMGQGHSPLHF
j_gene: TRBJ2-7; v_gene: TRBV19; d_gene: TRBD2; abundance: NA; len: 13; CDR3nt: TGTGCCAGTAGTCCGAGCGGGGCCTACGAGCAGTACTTC; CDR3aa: CASSPSGAYEQYF
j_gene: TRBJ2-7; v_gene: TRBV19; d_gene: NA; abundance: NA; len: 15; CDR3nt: TGTGCCAGTAGCATACCCGGACAGCCACCCTACGAGCAGTACTTC; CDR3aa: CASSIPGQPPYEQYF
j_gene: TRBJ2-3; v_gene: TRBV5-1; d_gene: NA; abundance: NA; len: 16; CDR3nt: TGCGCCAGCAGCTTGGCTCCGGGAATCGGGTCAGATACGCAGTATTTT; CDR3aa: CASSLAPGIGSDTQYF
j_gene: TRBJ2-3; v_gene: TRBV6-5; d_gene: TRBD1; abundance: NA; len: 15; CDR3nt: TGTGCCAGCAGTTACGCACAGGGGGCCGGAGATACGCAGTATTTT; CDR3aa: CASSYAQGAGDTQYF
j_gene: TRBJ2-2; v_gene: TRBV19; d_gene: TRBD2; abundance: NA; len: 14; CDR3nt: TGTGCCAGTAGTATGGTCGGGGGGACCGGGGAGCTGTTTTTT; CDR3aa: CASSMVGGTGELFF
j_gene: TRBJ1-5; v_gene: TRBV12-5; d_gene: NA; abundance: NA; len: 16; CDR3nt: TGTGCTAGTGGTTTGGTATCGGGGGGGGCGGGTCAGCCCCAGCATTTT; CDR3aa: CASGLVSGGAGQPQHF
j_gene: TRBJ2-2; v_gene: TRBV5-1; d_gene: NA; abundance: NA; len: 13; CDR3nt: TGCGCCAGCAGCATTACTAGCTCCGGGGAGCTGTTTTTT; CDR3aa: CASSITSSGELFF
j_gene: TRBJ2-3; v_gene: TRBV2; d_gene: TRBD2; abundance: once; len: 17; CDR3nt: TGTGCCAGCAGTGAAGGGGTCAGCGGGGGGGCCACAGATACGCAGTATTTT; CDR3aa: CASSEGVSGGATDTQYF
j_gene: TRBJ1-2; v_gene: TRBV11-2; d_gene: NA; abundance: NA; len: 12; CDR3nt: TGTGCCAGCAGCACCGGGTCCCATGGCTACACCTTC; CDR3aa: CASSTGSHGYTF
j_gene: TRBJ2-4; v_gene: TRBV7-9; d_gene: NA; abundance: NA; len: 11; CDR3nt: TGTGCCAGCACCCCCTCCGGGGGTCTATACTTC; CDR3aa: CASTPSGGLYF
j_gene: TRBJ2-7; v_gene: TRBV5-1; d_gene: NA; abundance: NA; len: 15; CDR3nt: TGCGCCAGCAGCTTGGATGGAGGCCGACTGGACGAGCAGTACTTC; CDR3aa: CASSLDGGRLDEQYF
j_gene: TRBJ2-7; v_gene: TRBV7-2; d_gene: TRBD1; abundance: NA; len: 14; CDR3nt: TGTGCCAGCAGCTGGGGACAGGGGATCTACGAGCAGTACTTC; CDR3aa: CASSWGQGIYEQYF
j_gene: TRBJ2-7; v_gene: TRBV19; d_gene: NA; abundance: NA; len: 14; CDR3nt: TGTGCCAGTAGTATAGCGGCAGGATCCTACGAGCAGTACTTC; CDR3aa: CASSIAAGSYEQYF
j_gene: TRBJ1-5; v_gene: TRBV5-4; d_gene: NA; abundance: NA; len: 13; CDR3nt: TGTGCCAGCAGCAGAGACAGGAATCAGCCCCAGCATTTT; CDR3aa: CASSRDRNQPQHF
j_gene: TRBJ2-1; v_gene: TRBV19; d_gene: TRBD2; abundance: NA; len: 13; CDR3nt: TGTGCCAGTAGTCCGGGACTAGCTTTTGAGCAGTTCTTC; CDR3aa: CASSPGLAFEQFF
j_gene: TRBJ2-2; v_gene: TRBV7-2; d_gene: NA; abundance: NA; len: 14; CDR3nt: TGTGCCAGCTTGGTACGGGTGGACACCGGGGAGCTGTTTTTT; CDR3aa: CASLVRVDTGELFF
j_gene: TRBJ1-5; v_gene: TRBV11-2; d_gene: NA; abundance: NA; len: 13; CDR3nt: TGTGCCAGCAGCTTACAGGTTTCTCAGCCCCAGCATTTT; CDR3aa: CASSLQVSQPQHF